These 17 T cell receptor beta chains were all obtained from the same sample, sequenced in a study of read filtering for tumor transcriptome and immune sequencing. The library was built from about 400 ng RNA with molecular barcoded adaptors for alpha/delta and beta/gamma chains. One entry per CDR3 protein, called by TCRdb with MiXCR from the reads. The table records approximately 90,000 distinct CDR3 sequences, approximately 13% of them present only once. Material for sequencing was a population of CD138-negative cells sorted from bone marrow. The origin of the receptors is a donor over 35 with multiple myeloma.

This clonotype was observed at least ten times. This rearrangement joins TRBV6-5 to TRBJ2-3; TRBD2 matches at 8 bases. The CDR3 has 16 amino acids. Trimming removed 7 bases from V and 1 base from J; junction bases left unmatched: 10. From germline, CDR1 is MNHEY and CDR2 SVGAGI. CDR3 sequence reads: CASKWTSRTGTDTQYF. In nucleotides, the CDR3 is TGTGCCAGCAAATGGACTAGCCGGACGGGCACAGATACGCAGTATTTT.

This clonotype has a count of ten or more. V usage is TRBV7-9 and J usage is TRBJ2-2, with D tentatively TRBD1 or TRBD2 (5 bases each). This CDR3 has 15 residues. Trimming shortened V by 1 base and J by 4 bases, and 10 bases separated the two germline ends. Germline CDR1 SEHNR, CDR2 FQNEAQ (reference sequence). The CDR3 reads CASSLGDRTTGELFF. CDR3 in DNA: TGTGCCAGCAGCTTAGGGGACCGAACCACCGGGGAGCTGTTTTTT.

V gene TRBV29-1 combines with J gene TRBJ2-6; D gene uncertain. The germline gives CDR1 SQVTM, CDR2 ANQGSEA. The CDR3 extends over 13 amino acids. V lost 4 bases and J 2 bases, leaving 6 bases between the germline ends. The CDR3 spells CSVGWTGANVLTF. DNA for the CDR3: TGCAGCGTTGGATGGACTGGGGCCAACGTCCTGACTTTC.

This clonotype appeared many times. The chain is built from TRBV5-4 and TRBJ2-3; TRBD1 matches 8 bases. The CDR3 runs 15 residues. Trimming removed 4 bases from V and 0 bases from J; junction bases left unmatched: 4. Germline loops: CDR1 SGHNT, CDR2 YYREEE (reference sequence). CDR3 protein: CASSHRTGSTDTQYF. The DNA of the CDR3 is TGTGCCAGCAGCCATAGGACAGGGAGCACAGATACGCAGTATTTT.

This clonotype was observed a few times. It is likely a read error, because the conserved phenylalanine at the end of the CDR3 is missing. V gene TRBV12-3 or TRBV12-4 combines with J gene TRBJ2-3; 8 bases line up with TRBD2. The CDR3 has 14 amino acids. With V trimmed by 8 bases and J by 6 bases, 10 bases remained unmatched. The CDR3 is CASGIAGTSDTQYS. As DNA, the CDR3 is TGTGCCAGCGGGATAGCGGGGACCTCGGATACGCAGTATTCT.

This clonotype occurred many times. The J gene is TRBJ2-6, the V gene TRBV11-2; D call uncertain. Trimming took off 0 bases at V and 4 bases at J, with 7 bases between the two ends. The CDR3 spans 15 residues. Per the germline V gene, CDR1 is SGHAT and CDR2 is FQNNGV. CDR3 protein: CASSLEPTGANVLTF. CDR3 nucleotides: TGTGCCAGCAGCTTAGAACCGACAGGGGCCAACGTCCTGACTTTC.

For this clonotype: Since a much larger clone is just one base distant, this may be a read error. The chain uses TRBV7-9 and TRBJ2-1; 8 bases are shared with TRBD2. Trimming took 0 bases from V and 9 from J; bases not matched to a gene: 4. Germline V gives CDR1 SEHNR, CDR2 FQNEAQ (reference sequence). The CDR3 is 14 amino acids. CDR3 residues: CASSLAAGVGEQFF. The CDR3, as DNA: TGTGCCAGCAGCTTAGCAGCGGGAGTTGGTGAGCAGTTCTTC.

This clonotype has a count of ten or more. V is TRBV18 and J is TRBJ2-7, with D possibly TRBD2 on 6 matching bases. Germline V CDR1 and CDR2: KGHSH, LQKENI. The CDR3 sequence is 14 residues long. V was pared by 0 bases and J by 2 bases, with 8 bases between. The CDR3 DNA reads TGTGCCAGCTCACCACCGGGACTTCCCTACGAGCAGTACTTC. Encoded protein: CASSPPGLPYEQYF.

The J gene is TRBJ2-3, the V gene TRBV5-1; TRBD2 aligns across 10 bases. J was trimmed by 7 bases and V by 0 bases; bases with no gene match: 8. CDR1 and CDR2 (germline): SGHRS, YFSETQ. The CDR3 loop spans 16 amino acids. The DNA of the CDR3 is TGCGCCAGCAGCTTGGGGTCTAGCGGGAGCAAGAATACGCAGTATTTT. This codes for CASSLGSSGSKNTQYF. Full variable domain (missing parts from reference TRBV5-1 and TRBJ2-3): KAGVTQTPRYLIKTRGQQVTLSCSPISGHRSVSWYQQTPGQGLQFLFEYFSETQRNKGNFPGRFSGRQFSNSRSEMNVSTLELGDSALYLCASSLGSSGSKNTQYFGPGTRLTVL.

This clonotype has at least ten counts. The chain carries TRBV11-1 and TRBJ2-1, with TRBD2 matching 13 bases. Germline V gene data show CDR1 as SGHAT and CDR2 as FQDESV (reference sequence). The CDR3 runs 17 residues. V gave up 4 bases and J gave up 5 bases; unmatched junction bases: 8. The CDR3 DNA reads TGTGCCAGCAGCTACGGACTAGCGGGAGTCCCCGACAATGAGCAGTTCTTC. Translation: CASSYGLAGVPDNEQFF.

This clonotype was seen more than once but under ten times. The CDR3 reads CASRRQGAYNEQFF. In DNA form, the CDR3 reads TGCGCCAGCAGACGACAGGGGGCCTACAATGAGCAGTTCTTC. The chain joins TRBV23-1 to TRBJ2-1, with 9 bases that match TRBD1. TRBV23-1 falls under the ORF class, with uncertain function. CDR3 length equals 14 residues. V was pared by 6 bases and J by 2 bases, with 2 bases of the junction left unmatched.

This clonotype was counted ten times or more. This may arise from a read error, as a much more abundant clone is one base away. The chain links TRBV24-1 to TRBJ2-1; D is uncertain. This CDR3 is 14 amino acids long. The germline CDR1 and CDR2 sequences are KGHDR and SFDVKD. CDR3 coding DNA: TGTGCCACCAGTGATTCAAGCTCCTACAATGGGCAGTTCTTC. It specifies CATSDSSSYNGQFF.

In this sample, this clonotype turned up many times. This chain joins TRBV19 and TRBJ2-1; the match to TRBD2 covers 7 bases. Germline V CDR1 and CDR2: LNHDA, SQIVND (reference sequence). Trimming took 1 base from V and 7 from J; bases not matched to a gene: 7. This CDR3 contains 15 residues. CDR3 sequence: CASSIGSGRSNEQFF. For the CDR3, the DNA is TGTGCCAGTAGTATAGGTAGCGGGCGTAGTAATGAGCAGTTCTTC.

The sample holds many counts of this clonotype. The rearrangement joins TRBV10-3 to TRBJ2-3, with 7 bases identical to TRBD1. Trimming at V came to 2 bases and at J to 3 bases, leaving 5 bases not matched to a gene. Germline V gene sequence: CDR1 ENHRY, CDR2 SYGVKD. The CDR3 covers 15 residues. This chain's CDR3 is CAISEEAGGTDTQYF. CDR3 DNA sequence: TGTGCCATCAGTGAGGAGGCAGGGGGAACAGATACGCAGTATTTT.

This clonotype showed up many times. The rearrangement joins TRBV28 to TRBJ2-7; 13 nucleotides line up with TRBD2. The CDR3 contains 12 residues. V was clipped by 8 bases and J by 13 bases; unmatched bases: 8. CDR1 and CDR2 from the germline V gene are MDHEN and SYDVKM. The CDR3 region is CASHGTSGKRYF. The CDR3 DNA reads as TGTGCCAGCCACGGGACTAGCGGGAAACGATACTTC.

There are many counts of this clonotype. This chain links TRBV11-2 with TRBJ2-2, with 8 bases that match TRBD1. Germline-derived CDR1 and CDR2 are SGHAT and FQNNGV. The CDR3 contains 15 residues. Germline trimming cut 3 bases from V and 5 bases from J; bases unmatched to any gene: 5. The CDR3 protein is CASSFLRGRTGELFF. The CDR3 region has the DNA TGTGCCAGCAGCTTCCTCAGGGGGCGTACCGGGGAGCTGTTTTTT.

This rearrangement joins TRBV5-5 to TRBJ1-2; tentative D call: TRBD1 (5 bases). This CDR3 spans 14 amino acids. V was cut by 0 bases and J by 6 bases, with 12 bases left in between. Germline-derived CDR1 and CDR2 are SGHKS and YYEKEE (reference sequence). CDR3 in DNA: TGTGCCAGCAGCTTGGCCCAAGGGGAAGATGGCTACACCTTC. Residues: CASSLAQGEDGYTF.